This TCR beta chain was identified during a study of shared T cell receptors in the human thymus. The length of the CDR3 is 14 residues. Germline values: CDR1 SGHTA, CDR2 FQGTGA. Trimming took 6 bases from V and 5 from J; bases not matched to a gene: 6. The table came from immunoSEQ multiplex PCR; TCRdb's copy has only in-frame clones and leaves some out. This repertoire shows hundreds of thousands of clones, around 89% found once; its top ten account for 0.0095% to 0.012%. This sample also belongs to another study, concerning human thymus T cells. Per that paper: Having surgery to correct congenital heart defects, healthy Finnish infants acted as the donors. Thymic samples were excised during corrective heart operations. It looked as if thymic and blood repertoires used V and J genes in a biased way. Related research described strongly overlapping thymic repertoires in unrelated people.

Source material: thymocytes. The sequence derives from a boy under three years old with a congenital heart defect. V usage is TRBV7-3 and J usage is TRBJ2-1, with 8 bases identical to TRBD2. The CDR3 DNA follows: TGTGCCAGCAGACGAATCGGGGGGGACAATGAGCAGTTCTTC. It yields the protein CASRRIGGDNEQFF.